The 17 T cell receptor beta chains listed next were all sequenced from one sample in a study of blood T cell repertoires in COVID-19. The protocol was immunoSEQ multiplex PCR, while the TCRdb copy is restricted to in-frame clones and leaves out a portion. The table has 200,000 to 300,000 clones, roughly 90% seen once. Source material: PBMCs or T cells enriched from blood (not recorded which). The receptors originated from a man aged 35-49 years who had recovered from COVID-19.

The chain is built from TRBV9 and TRBJ2-7; D unresolved. The germline V gene encodes CDR1 SGDLS and CDR2 YYNGEE. The CDR3 contains 14 residues. Trimming left V 0 bases short and J 7 bases short, with 14 bases between. CDR3 amino acids: CASSVAGRHSEQYF. In DNA, the CDR3 is TGTGCCAGCAGCGTAGCAGGCCGACATTCGGAGCAGTACTTC.

V usage is TRBV2 and J usage is TRBJ2-7, with a possible D match to TRBD1 (6 bases). V gave up 7 bases and J gave up 2 bases, with 18 bases separating them. The CDR3 totals 15 residues. Per germline, CDR1 SNHLY and CDR2 FYNNEI. This CDR3 reads CASTESRDTPYEQYF. CDR3 in DNA: TGTGCCAGCACCGAGTCCCGGGACACCCCCTACGAGCAGTACTTC.

V is TRBV11-1 and J is TRBJ2-6; D is unresolved. V was cut by 2 bases and J by 0 bases, with 5 bases left in between. Germline V gene data show CDR1 as SGHAT and CDR2 as FQDESV (reference sequence). This CDR3 region has 15 residues. CDR3 in DNA: TGTGCCAGCAGCTTATTCAGCTCTGGGGCCAACGTCCTGACTTTC. Protein: CASSLFSSGANVLTF.

This chain links TRBV7-2 with TRBJ1-6; 8 bases agree with TRBD1. In germline, CDR1 is SGHTA, CDR2 FQGNSA. Trimming took 0 bases from V and 10 from J; bases not matched to a gene: 5. The CDR3 runs 15 residues. CDR3 in DNA: TGTGCCAGCAGCTTAGCCGGGACAGGTGGATCACCCCTCCACTTT. It specifies CASSLAGTGGSPLHF.

The rearrangement joins TRBV28 to TRBJ1-5; 12 positions match TRBD1. With 6 bases clipped from V and 6 bases from J, the junction kept 6 bases outside the gene matches. From germline, CDR1 is MDHEN and CDR2 SYDVKM. This CDR3 is 15 amino acids long. Here the CDR3 DNA reads TGTGCCAGCAGGCTGGGACAGGGGGCTGTTCAGCCCCAGCATTTT. Its translation: CASRLGQGAVQPQHF. Together with reference TRBV28 and TRBJ1-5, the CDR3 gives the full variable domain: DVKVTQSSRYLVKRTGEKVFLECVQDMDHENMFWYRQDPGLGLRLIYFSYDVKMKEKGDIPEGYSVSREKKERFSLILESASTNQTSMYLCASRLGQGAVQPQHFGDGTRLSIL.

The chain employs TRBV19 and TRBJ2-7; perhaps TRBD1 as D (5 bases). CDR3 length: 17 amino acids. The germline gives CDR1 LNHDA, CDR2 SQIVND (reference sequence). V lost 5 bases and J lost 1, with 21 bases in between. The CDR3 here is CASSQVGADHFSYEQYF. CDR3 sequence (DNA): TGTGCCAGTAGTCAAGTTGGGGCCGACCACTTTTCCTACGAGCAGTACTTC.

This rearrangement joins TRBV11-2 to TRBJ1-4; D perhaps matches TRBD1 (5 bases). The CDR3 loop spans 14 amino acids. Trimming took 4 bases from V and 8 from J, leaving 14 bases between them. Germline V lookup: CDR1 SGHAT, CDR2 FQNNGV. CDR3 sequence: CASSWGGEWEKLFF. DNA of the CDR3: TGTGCCAGCAGCTGGGGGGGGGAATGGGAAAAACTGTTTTTT.

This clone was detected only once. The gene calls are TRBV7-2 and TRBJ2-7, with D unclear. Germline loops: CDR1 SGHTA, CDR2 FQGNSA. The V and J ends lost 4 bases and 6 bases respectively, with 13 bases between them. CDR3 length: 13 amino acids. CDR3 coding DNA: TGTGCCAGCAGCTCAGTTCCCTCGCTCGAGCAGTACTTC. Amino acids: CASSSVPSLEQYF.

This chain connects TRBV11-2 to TRBJ1-3; tentative D call: TRBD1 (5 bases). Trimming pared 1 base from V and 6 bases from J, leaving 13 bases between. Germline V gives CDR1 SGHAT, CDR2 FQNNGV. The CDR3 has 15 residues. The CDR3 DNA sequence: TGTGCCAGCAGCTTAGTATTCAGGGCGAAAAACACCATATATTTT. The encoded protein is CASSLVFRAKNTIYF. Full variable domain (outside the CDR3, taken from reference TRBV11-2 and TRBJ1-3): EAGVAQSPRYKIIEKRQSVAFWCNPISGHATLYWYQQILGQGPKLLIQFQNNGVVDDSQLPKDRFSAERLKGVDSTLKIQPAKLEDSAVYLCASSLVFRAKNTIYFGEGSWLTVV.

The rearrangement links TRBV7-2 to TRBJ2-4; 9 bases are shared with TRBD1. The CDR3 is 15 amino acids. Trimming cost V 2 bases and J 7 bases; bases outside gene matches: 6. In germline, CDR1 is SGHTA, CDR2 FQGNSA. The CDR3 protein is CASSLLGTGRNIQYF. CDR3 coding DNA: TGTGCCAGCAGCTTATTAGGGACAGGGAGGAACATTCAGTACTTC.

This chain joins TRBV28 and TRBJ1-4, with D possibly being TRBD1 (5 bases). The CDR3 is 15 residues long. Between the trimmed V and J ends, which lost 4 bases and 4 bases, there was a span of 13 bases. The germline V gene encodes CDR1 MDHEN and CDR2 SYDVKM. CDR3 sequence: CASSSPSGHNEKLFF. CDR3 nucleotides: TGTGCCAGCAGTTCTCCGTCAGGACATAATGAAAAACTGTTTTTT.

The chain combines TRBV29-1 with TRBJ1-3; D is unresolved. V dropped 1 base and J dropped 0 bases, with 7 bases sitting between them. The CDR3 consists of 14 residues. CDR1 SQVTM and CDR2 ANQGSEA come from the germline V gene. CDR3 amino acids: CSVEVLSSGNTIYF. The CDR3 nucleotides read TGCAGCGTTGAAGTCTTGAGCTCTGGAAACACCATATATTTT. The full variable domain, rest sourced from reference TRBV29-1 and TRBJ1-3, is SAVISQKPSRDICQRGTSLTIQCQVDSQVTMMFWYRQQPGQSLTLIATANQGSEATYESGFVIDKFPISRPNLTFSTLTVSNMSPEDSSIYLCSVEVLSSGNTIYFGEGSWLTVV.

The V and J genes are TRBV4-2 and TRBJ2-2; 8 positions match TRBD1. The CDR3 is 17 amino acids. Germline values: CDR1 LGHNA, CDR2 YNFKEQ. The J segment lost 1 base and the V segment lost 4 bases, leaving 8 bases of the junction unmatched. The CDR3 bases are TGTGCCAGCAGCCGAAGACCTGGGACAGGGAACACCGGGGAGCTGTTTTTT. Its protein product is CASSRRPGTGNTGELFF.

This clone was recorded a few times. V usage is TRBV7-9 and J usage is TRBJ2-1, with D possibly matching TRBD1 (6 bases). Trimming took 3 bases from V and 3 from J, leaving 18 bases between them. CDR3 length equals 17 residues. Germline-derived CDR1 and CDR2 are SEHNR and FQNEAQ (reference sequence). CDR3 region: CASSFSPGQSSYNEQFF. DNA for the CDR3: TGTGCCAGCAGCTTCTCACCCGGACAGTCAAGCTACAATGAGCAGTTCTTC.

The genes are TRBV5-5 and TRBJ2-5; the D gene is possibly TRBD2 (5 bases). CDR1 and CDR2 from the germline V gene are SGHKS and YYEKEE (reference sequence). CDR3 length: 14 amino acids. V gave up 6 bases and J gave up 9 bases, with 21 bases separating them. CDR3 sequence reads: CASTFTEVRASQYF. The CDR3 nucleotides read TGTGCCAGCACCTTCACGGAGGTGAGGGCGTCCCAGTACTTC.

This clone was seen only once. The gene calls are TRBV19 and TRBJ2-2; no firm D call. CDR1 is LNHDA and CDR2 is SQIVND in the germline V gene (reference sequence). The CDR3 runs 18 residues. V dropped 6 bases and J dropped 7 bases, with 27 bases sitting between them. CDR3 region: CASSHNDIGKVYNGELFF. The CDR3 coding sequence is TGTGCCAGTAGCCATAACGACATCGGAAAGGTTTATAACGGGGAGCTGTTTTTT. The variable domain in full, completed from reference TRBV19 and TRBJ2-2, reads DGGITQSPKYLFRKEGQNVTLSCEQNLNHDAMYWYRQDPGQGLRLIYYSQIVNDFQKGDIAEGYSVSREKKESFPLTVTSAQKNPTAFYLCASSHNDIGKVYNGELFFGEGSRLTVL.

By proportion, this clone is medium-sized. The gene calls are TRBV7-6 and TRBJ2-3; 7 bases are a match to TRBD1. Germline CDR1 SGHVS, CDR2 FNYEAQ. The length of the CDR3 is 16 residues. Germline trimming cut 5 bases from V and 0 bases from J; bases unmatched to any gene: 8. CDR3 nucleotides: TGTGCCAGCAGCGTAGGGACAGCGACTAGCACAGATACGCAGTATTTT. This codes for CASSVGTATSTDTQYF.